Listed below are T cell receptor beta chains from one sample, sequenced in a study of blood T cell repertoires in COVID-19. Assay: immunoSEQ multiplex PCR; the TCRdb copy retains only in-frame clones and omits some. This repertoire shows more than 130,000 clones, 80% to 90% found once; its top ten account for 3.5% to 5.5%. Sequencing input: peripheral blood. The receptors here all came from a woman aged 40-49 years with acute or convalescent COVID-19. Each CDR3 is given with its conserved first and last residue. A D gene is named only where the DNA matches it firmly. Only part of the rows carry a size: once, few, many, or a class if the clone is expanded.

j_call	cdr3_length	v_call	clone_size	d_call	cdr3_aa	cdr3_nt
TRBJ1-6	16	TRBV3-1/TRBV3-2	NA	TRBD1	CASSQVLPQGHSPLHF	TGTGCCAGCAGCCAAGTCCTTCCACAGGGGCATTCACCCCTCCACTTT
TRBJ2-1	16	TRBV19	NA	NA	CASSDIGQSSYNEQFF	TGTGCCAGTAGCGATATCGGACAGAGCTCCTACAATGAGCAGTTCTTC
TRBJ1-1	13	TRBV3-1/TRBV3-2	NA	NA	CASSQDLRLKAFF	TGTGCCAGCAGCCAAGATCTGAGGCTGAAGGCTTTCTTT
TRBJ2-1	15	TRBV7-9	NA	NA	CASSFDGYRVNEQFF	TGTGCCAGCAGCTTCGACGGCTACAGGGTGAATGAGCAGTTCTTC
TRBJ2-2	12	TRBV6-2/TRBV6-3	NA	NA	CASSYLSRELFF	TGTGCCAGCAGTTACCTAAGTCGGGAGCTGTTTTTT
TRBJ1-5	13	TRBV7-9	few	NA	CASSLEGRQPQHF	TGTGCCAGCAGCTTAGAGGGGAGGCAGCCCCAGCATTTT
TRBJ2-7	14	TRBV19	NA	NA	CASSIASVSYEQYF	TGTGCCAGTAGTATTGCTAGCGTCTCCTACGAGCAGTACTTC
TRBJ2-5	14	TRBV7-2	NA	NA	CASSYQTLGETQYF	TGTGCCAGCAGTTATCAGACACTAGGAGAGACCCAGTACTTC
TRBJ1-1	12	TRBV3-1/TRBV3-2	NA	NA	CASSQGILEAFF	TGTGCCAGCTCCCAGGGAATACTTGAAGCTTTCTTT
TRBJ2-1	15	TRBV7-7	NA	TRBD2	CASSFERGAGNEQFF	TGTGCCAGCAGCTTCGAGCGGGGGGCCGGTAATGAGCAGTTCTTC
TRBJ2-1	14	TRBV9	NA	TRBD2	CASEASGSDNEQFF	TGTGCCAGCGAGGCTAGCGGGAGTGACAATGAGCAGTTCTTC
TRBJ2-7	15	TRBV6-5	NA	TRBD2	CASTLTSGGAGEQYF	TGTGCCAGCACCCTGACTAGCGGGGGGGCAGGCGAGCAGTACTTC
TRBJ2-5	17	TRBV5-5	NA	TRBD2	CASSLVPSGGARETQYF	TGTGCCAGCAGCTTGGTTCCTAGCGGGGGGGCCCGAGAGACCCAGTACTTC
TRBJ2-5	14	TRBV4-3	NA	NA	CASSQGLVGETQYF	TGCGCCAGCAGCCAAGGACTCGTGGGAGAGACCCAGTACTTC
TRBJ1-1	15	TRBV3-1/TRBV3-2	NA	NA	CARGRIPISNTEAFF	TGTGCCCGGGGAAGAATCCCGATATCGAACACTGAAGCTTTCTTT
TRBJ1-1	15	TRBV6-4	NA	NA	CASSDSRLMNTEAFF	TGTGCCAGCAGTGACTCAAGACTGATGAACACTGAAGCTTTCTTT
TRBJ1-1	14	TRBV5-6	NA	NA	CASSLGRLNTEAFF	TGTGCCAGCAGCTTGGGCAGGTTGAACACTGAAGCTTTCTTT
TRBJ1-1	16	TRBV24-1	NA	NA	CATSEVTERGNTEAFF	TGTGCCACCAGTGAAGTGACCGAGCGAGGGAACACTGAAGCTTTCTTT
TRBJ2-3	15	TRBV4-2	once	NA	CASSQEGAYLDTQYF	TGTGCCAGCAGCCAAGAGGGAGCGTATTTGGATACGCAGTATTTT
TRBJ2-5	18	TRBV19	NA	TRBD2	CATSNGLAGVSYQETQYF	TGTGCCACCAGTAACGGACTAGCGGGAGTATCGTACCAAGAGACCCAGTACTTC
TRBJ2-1	15	TRBV7-2	NA	TRBD2	CASSLAASGGNEQFF	TGTGCCAGCAGCTTAGCGGCTAGCGGGGGGAATGAGCAGTTCTTC
TRBJ1-2	14	TRBV28	NA	TRBD1	CASSFLGQGAGYTF	TGTGCCAGCAGTTTCCTCGGACAGGGGGCTGGCTACACCTTC
TRBJ1-1	14	TRBV6-6	NA	NA	CASSYAEMNTEAFF	TGTGCCAGCAGTTATGCTGAGATGAACACTGAAGCTTTCTTT
TRBJ2-2	18	TRBV6-4	few	TRBD1	CASSVIAGGIGGTGELFF	TGTGCCAGCAGTGTAATTGCAGGGGGTATCGGTGGCACCGGGGAGCTGTTTTTT
TRBJ1-1	13	TRBV10-3	NA	NA	CAIRSQGDTEAFF	TGTGCCATCAGATCACAGGGCGACACTGAAGCTTTCTTT
TRBJ2-7	15	TRBV4-3	NA	NA	CASSQDRLGLYEQYF	TGCGCCAGCAGCCAAGATCGTCTAGGACTCTACGAGCAGTACTTC
TRBJ2-7	12	TRBV10-3	once	NA	CAISEETGEQYF	TGTGCCATCAGTGAGGAGACGGGCGAGCAGTACTTC
TRBJ2-5	14	TRBV2	NA	TRBD2	CASTGIAGQETQYF	TGTGCCAGCACCGGTATAGCGGGACAAGAGACCCAGTACTTC
TRBJ2-1	16	TRBV27	NA	TRBD2	CASNVVSGVDLNEQFF	TGTGCCAGTAATGTGGTGAGCGGGGTCGATCTCAATGAGCAGTTCTTC
TRBJ2-7	17	TRBV4-3	NA	TRBD2	CASSQNPGTSGTYEQYF	TGCGCCAGCAGCCAAAACCCCGGGACTAGCGGCACCTACGAGCAGTACTTC
TRBJ1-1	15	TRBV7-9	NA	NA	CASSLGGARNTEAFF	TGTGCCAGCAGCTTAGGGGGCGCGCGGAACACTGAAGCTTTCTTT
TRBJ2-1	18	TRBV5-1	few	TRBD1	CASRLRGPGTGQNNEQFF	TGCGCCAGCAGACTCAGAGGGCCCGGGACAGGACAAAACAATGAGCAGTTCTTC
TRBJ2-3	15	TRBV29-1	NA	NA	CSVGPLGGSVDTQYF	TGCAGCGTTGGGCCCCTGGGGGGATCGGTAGATACGCAGTATTTT
TRBJ1-1	15	TRBV27	NA	NA	CASSFSLGANTEAFF	TGTGCCAGCAGTTTTTCTCTGGGGGCGAACACTGAAGCTTTCTTT
TRBJ1-3	15	TRBV2	NA	TRBD1	CASSDRGLSGNTIYF	TGTGCCAGCAGTGACAGGGGGCTCTCTGGAAACACCATATATTTT
TRBJ1-5	14	TRBV19	NA	NA	CASSAPGEWVPQHF	TGTGCCAGTAGTGCCCCCGGGGAGTGGGTGCCCCAGCATTTT